These 14 T cell receptor beta chains originate from one sample sequenced in a study of a mutant IDH1 vaccine in newly diagnosed glioma. TCRdb's table, derived via immunoSEQ multiplex PCR, lists solely in-frame clones and lacks some. The data show under 150,000 clones, with 85% to 90% seen just once and 0.6% to 0.75% held by the top ten. What these receptors recognize is not known. Documented time point: week 11, during vaccination. It was 300 ug of mutant IDH1 20-mer peptide that made up each vaccine dose, given with topical imiquimod. The input for sequencing was PBMCs, taken from a glioma patient whose treatment included an IDH1 peptide vaccine. The origin of the receptors is a woman aged 45-60 years with glioma.

This rearrangement joins TRBV19 to TRBJ2-3, with D hard to call. The CDR3 extends over 15 amino acids. Per the germline V gene, CDR1 is LNHDA and CDR2 is SQIVND (reference sequence). V was pared by 5 bases and J by 0 bases, with 12 bases between. Written as DNA, the CDR3 is TGTGCCAGTAGTCCCGCCGTGAGGAGCACAGATACGCAGTATTTT. Translating gives CASSPAVRSTDTQYF.

The V and J genes are TRBV4-1 and TRBJ2-7; 10 bases line up with TRBD1. The CDR3 runs 14 residues. The germline gives CDR1 MGHRA, CDR2 YSYEKL. The trim removed 6 bases at V and 5 bases at J, leaving 7 bases unmatched. CDR3: CASSPGQGTNEQYF. The CDR3 coding sequence is TGCGCCAGCAGTCCGGGACAGGGGACCAACGAGCAGTACTTC.

This sequence joins TRBV7-6 and TRBJ2-5; maybe TRBD2 (6 bases). Trimming pared 5 bases from V and 5 bases from J, leaving 18 bases between. Germline CDR1 SGHVS, CDR2 FNYEAQ. There are 15 residues in the CDR3. The CDR3 coding sequence is TGTGCCAGCAGCCCCGACCAGGTGGAGGGGGAGACCCAGTACTTC. It translates to CASSPDQVEGETQYF.

The rearrangement joins TRBV7-3 to TRBJ2-1, with D possibly being TRBD1 or TRBD2 (6 bases each). Germline V gives CDR1 SGHTA, CDR2 FQGTGA. Trimming removed 2 bases from V and 9 bases from J, with 20 bases in between. The length of the CDR3 is 16 residues. DNA of the CDR3: TGTGCCAGCAGCTTACGCCCCGGGGGCCACTCTGGTGAGCAGTTCTTC. Translating gives CASSLRPGGHSGEQFF.

The chain recombines TRBV28 with TRBJ2-5; no definite D call. CDR1 and CDR2 (germline): MDHEN, SYDVKM. V lost 2 bases and J lost 5, with 12 bases in between. The CDR3 runs to 14 residues. CDR3 loop: CASSLLGLGETQYF. In DNA form, the CDR3 reads TGTGCCAGCAGTTTACTAGGCCTAGGGGAGACCCAGTACTTC.

CDR3 in amino acids: CEPGHFSYEQYF. DNA of the CDR3: TGTGAACCGGGACACTTCTCCTACGAGCAGTACTTC. The chain joins TRBV6-1 to TRBJ2-5, with D tentatively TRBD1 (6 bases). The J call could be wrong; TRBJ2-7 is a better fit for the DNA end. This CDR3 region has 12 residues. Germline values: CDR1 MNHNS, CDR2 SASEGT.

CDR3 DNA sequence: TGTGCCAGTAGTACTAGAGACGAGACCTATGGCTACACCTTC. Amino acid sequence: CASSTRDETYGYTF. The chain joins TRBV19 to TRBJ1-2, with D hard to call. The germline V gene has CDR1 LNHDA and CDR2 SQIVND (reference sequence). Trimming took 4 bases from V and 4 from J, leaving 13 bases between them. The CDR3 runs to 14 residues.

The rearrangement joins TRBV15 to TRBJ1-2, with 10 bases aligning to TRBD1. The germline V gene has CDR1 LNHNV and CDR2 YYDKDF (reference sequence). The CDR3 length is 19 residues. V lost 6 bases, J lost 2 bases, and 18 bases stayed unmatched. The CDR3 loop reads CATSRNPGQGYWENYGYTF. CDR3 nucleotide sequence: TGTGCCACCAGTCGTAATCCGGGACAGGGGTATTGGGAGAACTATGGCTACACCTTC.

This clone was counted once. V usage is TRBV4-1 and J usage is TRBJ1-1; a possible D gene is TRBD1 (5 bases). CDR1 and CDR2 (germline): MGHRA, YSYEKL. The CDR3 spans 14 residues. With 3 bases removed from V and 4 bases from J, the gap between germline ends came to 12 bases. The CDR3 spells CASSHPARGTEAFF. The CDR3 DNA is TGCGCCAGCAGCCATCCCGCGAGGGGCACTGAAGCTTTCTTT.

V is TRBV6-5 and J is TRBJ1-4, with 9 bases that match TRBD1. This CDR3 has 14 residues. V gave up 6 bases and J gave up 8 bases; unmatched junction bases: 7. Germline CDR1 is MNHEY and CDR2 is SVGAGI. CDR3 nucleotides: TGTGCCAGCAGCCGGGACAGGGATTCGGAAAAACTGTTTTTT. This sequence encodes CASSRDRDSEKLFF.

The CDR3 loop is CASSISPEMTAYEQYF. CDR3 nucleotides: TGTGCCAGTAGTATATCGCCGGAGATGACAGCCTACGAGCAGTACTTC. The chain couples TRBV19 to TRBJ2-7; weak D call: TRBD1 (5 bases). The ends were cut back, 2 bases at V and 2 bases at J, with 16 bases in the middle. CDR3 size: 16 residues. Germline V gene data show CDR1 as LNHDA and CDR2 as SQIVND (reference sequence).

This clone was seen just once. The V gene is TRBV29-1, the J gene TRBJ2-7; D is unresolved. The CDR3 consists of 13 residues. Germline assignment: CDR1 SQVTM and CDR2 ANQGSEA. V was clipped by 6 bases and J by 0 bases, with 12 bases between them. The CDR3 nucleotides are TGCAGCGTAATGGACGGCAGCTCCTACGAGCAGTACTTC. It codes for CSVMDGSSYEQYF.

The chain combines TRBV10-1 with TRBJ2-7; D unresolved. The CDR3 consists of 13 residues. The V and J ends lost 4 bases and 3 bases respectively, with 10 bases between them. In germline, CDR1 is WNHNN, CDR2 SYGVQD (reference sequence). CDR3 residues: CASSGKGFYEQYF. The CDR3 DNA sequence: TGCGCCAGCAGTGGCAAGGGTTTCTACGAGCAGTACTTC.

This clone showed up just once. This chain uses TRBV6-5 with TRBJ2-7, with 7 bases aligning to TRBD1. This CDR3 has 14 residues. Unmatched junction bases numbered 4, after V lost 5 bases and J lost 0 bases. Germline CDR1 MNHEY, CDR2 SVGAGI. CDR3 residues: CASSTRDSSYEQYF. The CDR3 nucleotides are TGTGCCAGCAGTACCAGGGACAGCTCCTACGAGCAGTACTTC.